The next 8 T cell receptor beta chains were all read from a single sample in a study of T cell clonality in common variable immunodeficiency. The protocol was immunoSEQ multiplex PCR, while the TCRdb copy is restricted to in-frame clones and leaves out a portion. The repertoire has some 38,000 clones, none seen only once; the ten largest take roughly 8.9%. Material for sequencing was peripheral blood mononuclear cells. Receptors were obtained from a person aged 18 to 75 in good health.

This clone was counted many times. The read terminates 3 residues ahead of where the CDR3 ends, so the germline J gene completes it. The J gene is TRBJ2-1, the V gene TRBV14; 9 bases align to TRBD2. The CDR3 is made up of 15 amino acids. The germline V gene encodes CDR1 SGHDN and CDR2 FVKESK. The J segment lost 5 bases and the V segment lost 5 bases, leaving 7 bases of the junction unmatched. CDR3 sequence: CASSRGLAGHNEQFF. The CDR3 DNA, read in part, is TGTGCCAGCAGCAGGGGGCTAGCGGGACACAATGAG.

This clone was recorded many times. The DNA ends 3 residues before the CDR3 does, and the rest of the CDR3 is filled in from the germline J gene. V is TRBV20-1 and J is TRBJ2-1; TRBD1 might be the D (7 bases). The CDR3 runs to 18 residues. From germline, CDR1 is DFQATT and CDR2 SNEGSKA (reference sequence). The ends were cut back, 1 base at V and 3 bases at J, with 22 bases in the middle. CDR3 sequence reads: CSARGSGGTLGYYNEQFF. Incomplete CDR3 DNA: TGCAGTGCTAGAGGGTCAGGGGGGACCCTGGGGTACTACAATGAG.

This clone was counted between two and nine times. CDR3 residues: CAWSVPGMRSEQYF. CDR3 bases read: TGTGCCTGGAGTGTACCGGGTATGAGGTCCGAG. The V gene is TRBV30, the J gene TRBJ2-7; D gene ambiguous. The read stops 3 residues short of the end of the CDR3; the missing end is completed from the germline J gene. V shed 0 bases and J shed 6 bases, with 15 bases lying between them. CDR1 and CDR2 (germline): GTSNPN, SVGIG (reference sequence). The CDR3 loop spans 14 amino acids.

This clone occurred many times. The CDR3 end is not reached by the read, which stops 3 residues before it; the germline J gene fills it in. In the same sample, other DNA sequences code for this CDR3. The chain links TRBV28 to TRBJ1-1; no clear D gene. V shed 1 base and J shed 1 base, with 7 bases lying between them. Germline assignment: CDR1 MDHEN and CDR2 SYDVKM. The CDR3 extends over 14 amino acids. The CDR3 protein is CASSLSGTNTEAFF. CDR3 DNA (partial): TGTGCCAGCAGTTTATCAGGTACGAACACTGAA.

The table lists this clone with a few counts. With the read ending 3 residues before the CDR3 end, the germline J gene is used to fill in that end. This rearrangement joins TRBV5-6 to TRBJ1-1, with 7 bases lining up with TRBD1. The CDR3 sequence is 14 residues long. Unmatched junction bases numbered 4, after V lost 1 base and J lost 4 bases. Germline V gives CDR1 SGHDT, CDR2 YYEEEE. This CDR3 reads CASSLTGVGTEAFF. The CDR3 bases that were read are TGTGCCAGCAGCTTGACAGGGGTGGGCACTGAA. Filled out from reference TRBV5-6 and TRBJ1-1, the complete variable domain reads DAGVTQSPTHLIKTRGQQVTLRCSPKSGHDTVSWYQQALGQGPQFIFQYYEEEERQRGNFPDRFSGHQFPNYSSELNVNALLLGDSALYLCASSLTGVGTEAFFGQGTRLTVV.

Concerning this clone itself: The sequence runs out 3 residues before the end of the CDR3; the remainder is reconstructed from the germline J gene. The chain links TRBV18 to TRBJ2-2; 8 positions match TRBD2. J was trimmed by 2 bases and V by 3 bases; bases with no gene match: 2. The CDR3 length is 15 residues. Germline V gene sequence: CDR1 KGHSH, CDR2 LQKENI. The DNA read from the CDR3 is TGTGCCAGCTCACCCACTAGCGGAAACACCGGGGAG. This sequence encodes CASSPTSGNTGE. The whole CDR3 protein reads CASSPTSGNTGELFF.

This clone was recorded many times. The sequence runs out 3 residues before the end of the CDR3; the remainder is reconstructed from the germline J gene. The V call is TRBV13, the J call TRBJ2-7; D possibly corresponds to TRBD2 (5 bases). Deletions cut 5 bases from V and 0 bases from J, with 11 bases between. CDR3 length equals 14 residues. Looked up from germline, CDR1 is PRHDT and CDR2 is FYEKMQ (reference sequence). CDR3 DNA (partial): TGTGCCAGCAGCCAGCTAGCCAGCTCCTACGAG. Protein product: CASSQLASSYE. In full, the CDR3 reads CASSQLASSYEQYF.

In its sample, this clone was seen many times. With the read ending 3 residues before the CDR3 end, the germline J gene is used to fill in that end. The gene calls are TRBV29-1 and TRBJ2-5; no definite D call. The CDR3 has 12 amino acids. Per germline, CDR1 SQVTM and CDR2 ANQGSEA. V gave up 4 bases and J gave up 2 bases, with 8 bases separating them. The sequenced part of the CDR3 DNA is TGCAGCGTTGGGGCCAGACAAGAGACC. It specifies CSVGARQET. The full CDR3 reads CSVGARQETQYF.